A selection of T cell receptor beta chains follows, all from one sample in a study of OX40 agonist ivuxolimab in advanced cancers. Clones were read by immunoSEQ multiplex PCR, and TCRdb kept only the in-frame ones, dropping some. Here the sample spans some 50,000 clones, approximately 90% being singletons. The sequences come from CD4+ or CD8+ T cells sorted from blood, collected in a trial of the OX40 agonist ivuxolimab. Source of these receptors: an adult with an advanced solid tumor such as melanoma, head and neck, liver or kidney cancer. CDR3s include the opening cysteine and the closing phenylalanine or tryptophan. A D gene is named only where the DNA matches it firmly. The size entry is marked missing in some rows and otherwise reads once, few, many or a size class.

CDR3nt: TGCGCCAGCAGCTTGGAGGGCAATGAGCAGTTCTTC
CDR3aa: CASSLEGNEQFF
v_gene: TRBV5-1
d_gene: .
len: 12
abundance: once
j_gene: TRBJ2-1

CDR3nt: TGTGCCAGCAGCTTCTCCCCCGCGGCGGATAGCAATCAGCCCCAGCATTTT
CDR3aa: CASSFSPAADSNQPQHF
v_gene: TRBV7-8
d_gene: .
len: 17
abundance: once
j_gene: TRBJ1-5

CDR3nt: TGTGCCAGCAGCCAATCCGGACTAGCGGGAGGGCCTGTCGGGGAGCTGTTTTTT
CDR3aa: CASSQSGLAGGPVGELFF
v_gene: TRBV4-2
d_gene: TRBD2
len: 18
abundance: .
j_gene: TRBJ2-2

CDR3nt: TGTGCCAGCAGCTTAGCGCTTCCATCGACAGCAGCAACTAATGAAAAACTGTTTTTT
CDR3aa: CASSLALPSTAATNEKLFF
v_gene: TRBV7-8
d_gene: .
len: 19
abundance: .
j_gene: TRBJ1-4

CDR3nt: TGTGCCAGCAGCTTCGAGACAGGCCAATTCGGGGAGCTGTTTTTT
CDR3aa: CASSFETGQFGELFF
v_gene: TRBV5-4
d_gene: .
len: 15
abundance: .
j_gene: TRBJ2-2

CDR3nt: TGTGCCAGCAGCCCATACGACATTAACACCGGGGAGCTGTTTTTT
CDR3aa: CASSPYDINTGELFF
v_gene: TRBV5-5
d_gene: .
len: 15
abundance: few
j_gene: TRBJ2-2

CDR3nt: TGTGCCAGCAGCTTCCGACAGGGGACCTATGAAAAACTGTTTTTT
CDR3aa: CASSFRQGTYEKLFF
v_gene: TRBV5-6
d_gene: TRBD1
len: 15
abundance: .
j_gene: TRBJ1-4

CDR3nt: TGTGCCAGCAGACCAGGAGCCACTTTGGGCTACGAGCAGTACTTC
CDR3aa: CASRPGATLGYEQYF
v_gene: TRBV4-2
d_gene: .
len: 15
abundance: .
j_gene: TRBJ2-7

CDR3nt: TGTGCCAGCAGCGCCAAACAAAACGAAGAGACCCAGTACTTC
CDR3aa: CASSAKQNEETQYF
v_gene: TRBV9
d_gene: .
len: 14
abundance: .
j_gene: TRBJ2-5

CDR3nt: TGTGCCAGTAGTATAGTTTCGAGCGGGGCTAACAATGAGCAGTTCTTC
CDR3aa: CASSIVSSGANNEQFF
v_gene: TRBV19
d_gene: TRBD2
len: 16
abundance: once
j_gene: TRBJ2-1

CDR3nt: TGTGCCAGCGCTCCGACAGTCCGGTCCCAGTACTTC
CDR3aa: CASAPTVRSQYF
v_gene: TRBV28
d_gene: .
len: 12
abundance: .
j_gene: TRBJ2-5

CDR3nt: TGTGCCAGCAGTGCAGAGGACCTTAGCAATCAGCCCCAGCATTTT
CDR3aa: CASSAEDLSNQPQHF
v_gene: TRBV5-5
d_gene: .
len: 15
abundance: .
j_gene: TRBJ1-5

CDR3nt: TGTGCCAGCAGTCGTACATTGAGCGGGAGGCCAGATACGCAGTATTTT
CDR3aa: CASSRTLSGRPDTQYF
v_gene: TRBV7-9
d_gene: TRBD2
len: 16
abundance: .
j_gene: TRBJ2-3

CDR3nt: TGTGCCAGCAGTTCAGGACTAGCGGGAGGGCTCTACGAGCAGTACTTC
CDR3aa: CASSSGLAGGLYEQYF
v_gene: TRBV28
d_gene: TRBD2
len: 16
abundance: .
j_gene: TRBJ2-7

CDR3nt: TGTGCCAGCAGCTTAGAGGGGGCGGATGAGCAGTTCTTC
CDR3aa: CASSLEGADEQFF
v_gene: TRBV7-9
d_gene: TRBD1
len: 13
abundance: .
j_gene: TRBJ2-1

CDR3nt: TGTGCCTGGGTTTATGGGCTACTTTGGTTCTTC
CDR3aa: CAWVYGLLWFF
v_gene: TRBV30
d_gene: .
len: 11
abundance: .
j_gene: TRBJ2-1

CDR3nt: TGTGCCATCTCAGGGGGCGAGGGTGAAGCTTTCTTT
CDR3aa: CAISGGEGEAFF
v_gene: TRBV6-6
d_gene: TRBD1
len: 12
abundance: .
j_gene: TRBJ1-1

CDR3nt: TGCGCCAGCAGCCAAGATAGAACTAGCGGGGGCGAGACCCAGTACTTC
CDR3aa: CASSQDRTSGGETQYF
v_gene: TRBV4-1
d_gene: TRBD2
len: 16
abundance: .
j_gene: TRBJ2-5

CDR3nt: TGTGCCAGCAGCCGGGGACAGCATTACGAGCAGTACTTC
CDR3aa: CASSRGQHYEQYF
v_gene: TRBV14
d_gene: TRBD1
len: 13
abundance: .
j_gene: TRBJ2-7

CDR3nt: TGTGCCAGCAGTCCCGGACCCAATGAGCAGTTCTTC
CDR3aa: CASSPGPNEQFF
v_gene: TRBV7-9
d_gene: .
len: 12
abundance: .
j_gene: TRBJ2-1

CDR3nt: TGCGCCAGCAGCCTGATCCCAGCCGCCTACAATGAGCAGTTCTTC
CDR3aa: CASSLIPAAYNEQFF
v_gene: TRBV4-3
d_gene: .
len: 15
abundance: once
j_gene: TRBJ2-1

CDR3nt: TGTGCCAGTAGGGGACCGTTCCAAGAGACCCAGTACTTC
CDR3aa: CASRGPFQETQYF
v_gene: TRBV7-9
d_gene: .
len: 13
abundance: .
j_gene: TRBJ2-5

CDR3nt: TGTGCCAGCAGTCCGTCTTGGGGGGGAACGAACACTGAAGCTTTCTTT
CDR3aa: CASSPSWGGTNTEAFF
v_gene: TRBV27
d_gene: .
len: 16
abundance: .
j_gene: TRBJ1-1

CDR3nt: TGCGCCAGCAGCCCCGGGCTTGGGGGTGAAGCTTTCTTT
CDR3aa: CASSPGLGGEAFF
v_gene: TRBV4-3
d_gene: .
len: 13
abundance: .
j_gene: TRBJ1-1

CDR3nt: TGTGCCAGCAGCCCCGAGGTGGGACTACGAAGGAGCTCCTACGAGCAGTACTTC
CDR3aa: CASSPEVGLRRSSYEQYF
v_gene: TRBV9
d_gene: TRBD2
len: 18
abundance: .
j_gene: TRBJ2-7

CDR3nt: TGTGCCAGCAGTTCCCACCCAAGGGACAGAATCTACGAGCAGTACTTC
CDR3aa: CASSSHPRDRIYEQYF
v_gene: TRBV6-5
d_gene: TRBD1
len: 16
abundance: .
j_gene: TRBJ2-7

CDR3nt: TGTGCCAGCAGCTCGGGACGGGACGAGCAGTACTTC
CDR3aa: CASSSGRDEQYF
v_gene: TRBV7-9
d_gene: .
len: 12
abundance: few
j_gene: TRBJ2-7

CDR3nt: TGTGCCAGCAGCAAGGGGGCTTGGGAAAAACTGTTTTTT
CDR3aa: CASSKGAWEKLFF
v_gene: TRBV28
d_gene: TRBD1
len: 13
abundance: .
j_gene: TRBJ1-4

CDR3nt: TGCGCCAGCAGCTTGCCCGCGGGACAGACCCATTCAAGCAATCAGCCCCAGCATTTT
CDR3aa: CASSLPAGQTHSSNQPQHF
v_gene: TRBV5-1
d_gene: TRBD1
len: 19
abundance: .
j_gene: TRBJ1-5

CDR3nt: TGTGCCAGCACTGCGGGGGGGGATACGCAGTATTTT
CDR3aa: CASTAGGDTQYF
v_gene: TRBV6-5
d_gene: TRBD2
len: 12
abundance: once
j_gene: TRBJ2-3

CDR3nt: TGTGCCAGCAGCTTATTCGGGGAGAGTAGCACCGGGGAGCTGTTTTTT
CDR3aa: CASSLFGESSTGELFF
v_gene: TRBV7-3
d_gene: .
len: 16
abundance: .
j_gene: TRBJ2-2

CDR3nt: TGTGCCAGCAGTTTCGGACTAAGCTACAATGAGCAGTTCTTC
CDR3aa: CASSFGLSYNEQFF
v_gene: TRBV28
d_gene: .
len: 14
abundance: .
j_gene: TRBJ2-1

CDR3nt: TGTGCCAGCTACCCGGGACAGCTCACAGATACGCAGTATTTT
CDR3aa: CASYPGQLTDTQYF
v_gene: TRBV7-2
d_gene: TRBD1
len: 14
abundance: .
j_gene: TRBJ2-3

CDR3nt: TGTGCCAGCAGCTTAGTAGTCAGGGGGTCTCTGATAATAAATGAAAAACTGTTTTTT
CDR3aa: CASSLVVRGSLIINEKLFF
v_gene: TRBV7-8
d_gene: TRBD1
len: 19
abundance: .
j_gene: TRBJ1-4

CDR3nt: TGCGCCAGCACCCTAGCGGGTCCCTGGGGTGAGCAGTTCTTC
CDR3aa: CASTLAGPWGEQFF
v_gene: TRBV5-1
d_gene: TRBD2
len: 14
abundance: .
j_gene: TRBJ2-1

CDR3nt: TGTGCCAGCAGCGAGACAGGGATAGAGGAAAAACTGTTTTTT
CDR3aa: CASSETGIEEKLFF
v_gene: TRBV9
d_gene: TRBD1
len: 14
abundance: .
j_gene: TRBJ1-4

CDR3nt: TGTGCCAGCAGCTTAGGAGGGGATGAGCAGTTCTTC
CDR3aa: CASSLGGDEQFF
v_gene: TRBV7-6
d_gene: .
len: 12
abundance: once
j_gene: TRBJ2-1

CDR3nt: TGTGCCAGCAGCCCCACGGGCGGGGGGGAAGAGACCCAGTACTTC
CDR3aa: CASSPTGGGEETQYF
v_gene: TRBV28
d_gene: TRBD2
len: 15
abundance: .
j_gene: TRBJ2-5

CDR3nt: TGTGCCAGCAGTCCTTCAGTAGCGGGAGGGGAGCAGTACTTC
CDR3aa: CASSPSVAGGEQYF
v_gene: TRBV28
d_gene: TRBD2
len: 14
abundance: .
j_gene: TRBJ2-7

CDR3nt: TGTGCCAGCAGCGTAGCTCCGGGACAGGGAGGTCGTGGCTACACCTTC
CDR3aa: CASSVAPGQGGRGYTF
v_gene: TRBV9
d_gene: TRBD1
len: 16
abundance: .
j_gene: TRBJ1-2